Listed below are T cell receptor beta chains from one sample, sequenced in a study of blood T cell repertoires in COVID-19. Sequencing was performed with immunoSEQ multiplex PCR; in TCRdb, only in-frame clones are kept and a portion is missing. The sample gives over 250,000 clones, around nine tenths of which show up once; over 2% is in the top ten. The material sequenced was PBMCs or T cells enriched from blood (not recorded which). The receptors shown here come from a woman aged 18-35 years who had recovered from COVID-19. Each CDR3 is given with its conserved first and last residue. D genes are given only for firm matches. A clone size is listed for some rows: how often the clone was seen (once, few, many), or a class if it is expanded.

j_gene: TRBJ2-3
abundance: -
len: 15
d_gene: -
v_gene: TRBV2
CDR3nt: TGTGCCAGCAGTGATCCGGCAGGGAGCACAGATACGCAGTATTTT
CDR3aa: CASSDPAGSTDTQYF

j_gene: TRBJ1-3
abundance: -
len: 16
d_gene: -
v_gene: TRBV11-2
CDR3nt: TGTGCCAGCAGCCGATATGGGGCTAACGTTGGAAACACCATATATTTT
CDR3aa: CASSRYGANVGNTIYF

j_gene: TRBJ2-3
abundance: -
len: 13
d_gene: -
v_gene: TRBV29-1
CDR3nt: TGCAGCGTTGAATGGACAAACACAGATACGCAGTATTTT
CDR3aa: CSVEWTNTDTQYF

j_gene: TRBJ1-3
abundance: -
len: 16
d_gene: -
v_gene: TRBV14
CDR3nt: TGTGCCAGCAGCCAATCCCCTATACGCTCTGGAAACACCATATATTTT
CDR3aa: CASSQSPIRSGNTIYF

j_gene: TRBJ2-3
abundance: -
len: 19
d_gene: TRBD2
v_gene: TRBV5-1
CDR3nt: TGCGCCAGCAGCTTGGCCGTGGCTAGCGGGAGGAATGTGGCAGATACGCAGTATTTT
CDR3aa: CASSLAVASGRNVADTQYF

j_gene: TRBJ2-5
abundance: once
len: 17
d_gene: -
v_gene: TRBV11-3
CDR3nt: TGTGCCAGCAGCTTAGGAGGGTGGGGAAGGGGGCAAGAGACCCAGTACTTC
CDR3aa: CASSLGGWGRGQETQYF

j_gene: TRBJ2-6
abundance: -
len: 15
d_gene: -
v_gene: TRBV2
CDR3nt: TGTGCCAGCAAGTTGGAGAGTTCTGGGGCCAACGTCCTGACTTTC
CDR3aa: CASKLESSGANVLTF

j_gene: TRBJ2-3
abundance: -
len: 16
d_gene: TRBD1
v_gene: TRBV11-2
CDR3nt: TGTGCCAGCAGCGGACGACAGGGGTACTACACAGATACGCAGTATTTT
CDR3aa: CASSGRQGYYTDTQYF

j_gene: TRBJ2-1
abundance: -
len: 16
d_gene: TRBD2
v_gene: TRBV5-1
CDR3nt: TGCGCCAGCAGCTCGATCGGGACTAGCGGTTACAATGAGCAGTTCTTC
CDR3aa: CASSSIGTSGYNEQFF

j_gene: TRBJ2-5
abundance: -
len: 16
d_gene: -
v_gene: TRBV25-1
CDR3nt: TGTGCCAGCAGTTACTCCGGGACAACTTGGCGAGAGACCCAGTACTTC
CDR3aa: CASSYSGTTWRETQYF

j_gene: TRBJ2-1
abundance: -
len: 15
d_gene: -
v_gene: TRBV10-3
CDR3nt: TGTGCCATCAGTGAGTCGGCCGGGGGCTACAATGAGCAGTTCTTC
CDR3aa: CAISESAGGYNEQFF

j_gene: TRBJ2-1
abundance: -
len: 15
d_gene: TRBD1
v_gene: TRBV10-3
CDR3nt: TGTGCCATCAGTGAAAGACAGGGGGTTCACAATGAGCAGTTCTTC
CDR3aa: CAISERQGVHNEQFF

j_gene: TRBJ1-2
abundance: -
len: 15
d_gene: TRBD1
v_gene: TRBV27
CDR3nt: TGTGCCAGCAGTCCTATGCAGGGGGGTAACGTGGGCTACACCTTC
CDR3aa: CASSPMQGGNVGYTF

j_gene: TRBJ1-2
abundance: -
len: 15
d_gene: TRBD1
v_gene: TRBV12-5
CDR3nt: TGTGCTAGTGGTTTGGGACACAGGGGGGTCTATGGCTACACCTTC
CDR3aa: CASGLGHRGVYGYTF

j_gene: TRBJ1-3
abundance: -
len: 14
d_gene: -
v_gene: TRBV19
CDR3nt: TGTGCCAGTAGTATACAGGGGTCGAGAAACACCATATATTTT
CDR3aa: CASSIQGSRNTIYF

j_gene: TRBJ1-5
abundance: -
len: 17
d_gene: TRBD1
v_gene: TRBV7-2
CDR3nt: TGTGCCAGCAACCTAGATGGGACAGGGAACCCTGGGCAGCCCCAGCATTTT
CDR3aa: CASNLDGTGNPGQPQHF